The 7 T cell receptor beta chains reported below all come from one sample, sequenced in a study of shared clonotypes between healthy human individuals. Here immunoSEQ multiplex PCR was the method, and the copy in TCRdb shows in-frame clones only, minus some. The table has roughly 490,000 clones, 60% to 85% seen once. Input material: PBMCs. All receptors come from a woman aged 40 to 55 in good health. Some clones in this sample may be carry-over from other donors' samples.

This clone has more than one count but fewer than ten. This chain uses TRBV19 with TRBJ2-7, with 13 positions matching TRBD2. Germline CDR1 LNHDA, CDR2 SQIVND (reference sequence). J lost 4 bases, V lost 4 bases, and 7 bases had no gene match. This CDR3 is 16 amino acids long. The CDR3 coding sequence is TGTGCCAGTAGTACCGGACTAGCGGGAGATAGGTACGAGCAGTACTTC. It codes for CASSTGLAGDRYEQYF.

In regard to this clone: This sample also contains other DNA sequences that code for the same CDR3. The chain employs TRBV7-9 and TRBJ1-2; D remains ambiguous. V lost 1 base, J lost 4 bases, and 4 bases lay in between. The CDR3 contains 12 residues. Germline loops: CDR1 SEHNR, CDR2 FQNEAQ (reference sequence). The CDR3 sequence: CASSLGTYGYTF. The DNA of the CDR3 is TGTGCCAGCAGCTTAGGTACCTATGGCTACACCTTC.

The chain employs TRBV7-6 and TRBJ2-2; 11 positions match TRBD2. Germline CDR1 is SGHVS and CDR2 is FNYEAQ. The CDR3 loop spans 17 amino acids. V was pared by 1 base and J by 7 bases, with 8 bases of the junction left unmatched. The CDR3 loop reads CASSLGLAGSGGGELFF. DNA of the CDR3: TGTGCCAGCAGCTTAGGACTAGCGGGATCGGGCGGCGGGGAGCTGTTTTTT.

J is TRBJ2-5 and V is TRBV23-1; TRBD2 aligns across 7 bases. The J call may be wrong; the DNA end is better matched by TRBJ2-7. TRBV23-1 is an ORF for which the function is uncertain. The CDR3 length is 14 residues. The CDR3 protein is CASPLADPSYEQYF. CDR3 nucleotides: TGCGCCAGTCCCCTAGCGGATCCTAGCTACGAGCAGTACTTC.

The rearrangement links TRBV11-2 to TRBJ1-5; 9 positions agree with TRBD1. The CDR3 is 15 amino acids. Germline V gives CDR1 SGHAT, CDR2 FQNNGV. V dropped 4 bases and J dropped 4; count of bases not matched to a gene: 5. The CDR3 DNA reads TGTGCCAGCAGCTACCGGACAGGGGAAAATCAGCCCCAGCATTTT. Residues: CASSYRTGENQPQHF.

The V and J genes are TRBV5-5 and TRBJ2-3; a weak D match, TRBD2 (6 bases). Germline-derived CDR1 and CDR2 are SGHKS and YYEKEE (reference sequence). This CDR3 has 15 residues. Trimming left V 0 bases short and J 4 bases short, with 12 bases between. The chain's CDR3 is CASSLGSGSADTQYF. The CDR3 DNA follows: TGTGCCAGCAGCTTGGGGTCCGGGAGCGCAGATACGCAGTATTTT.

This clone has a handful of counts. In DNA form, the CDR3 reads TGTGCCAGCCAGGACAGAAAAAACATTCAGTACTTC. Protein sequence: CASQDRKNIQYF. The V gene is TRBV27, the J gene TRBJ2-4; TRBD1 might be the D (6 bases). In germline, CDR1 is MNHEY, CDR2 SMNVEV (reference sequence). CDR3 length equals 12 residues. The ends were cut back, 8 bases at V and 4 bases at J, with 9 bases in the middle.